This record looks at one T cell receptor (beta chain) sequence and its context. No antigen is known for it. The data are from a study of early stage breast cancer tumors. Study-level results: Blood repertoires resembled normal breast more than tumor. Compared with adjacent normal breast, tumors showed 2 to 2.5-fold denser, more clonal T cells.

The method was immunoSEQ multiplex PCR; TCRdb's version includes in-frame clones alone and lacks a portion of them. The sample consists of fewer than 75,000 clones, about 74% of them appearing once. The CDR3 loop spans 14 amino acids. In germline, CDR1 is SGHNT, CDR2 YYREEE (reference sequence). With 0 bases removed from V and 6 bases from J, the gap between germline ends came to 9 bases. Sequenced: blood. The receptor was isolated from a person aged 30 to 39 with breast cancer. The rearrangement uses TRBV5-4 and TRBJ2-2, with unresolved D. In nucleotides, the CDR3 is TGTGCCAGCAGCTTGGCCTTTCCCCCCGGGGAGCTGTTTTTT. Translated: CASSLAFPPGELFF.